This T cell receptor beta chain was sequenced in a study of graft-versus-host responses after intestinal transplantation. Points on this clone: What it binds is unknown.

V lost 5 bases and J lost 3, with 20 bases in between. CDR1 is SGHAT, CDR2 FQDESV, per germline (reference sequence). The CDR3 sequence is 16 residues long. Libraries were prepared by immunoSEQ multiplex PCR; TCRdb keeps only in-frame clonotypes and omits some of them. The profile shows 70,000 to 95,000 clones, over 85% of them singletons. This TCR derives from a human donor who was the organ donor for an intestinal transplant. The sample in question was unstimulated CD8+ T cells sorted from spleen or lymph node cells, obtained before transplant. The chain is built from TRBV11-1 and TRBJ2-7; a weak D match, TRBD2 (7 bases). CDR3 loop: CASSEFTQGGVYEQYF. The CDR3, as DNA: TGTGCCAGCAGCGAATTTACTCAAGGGGGGGTCTACGAGCAGTACTTC.